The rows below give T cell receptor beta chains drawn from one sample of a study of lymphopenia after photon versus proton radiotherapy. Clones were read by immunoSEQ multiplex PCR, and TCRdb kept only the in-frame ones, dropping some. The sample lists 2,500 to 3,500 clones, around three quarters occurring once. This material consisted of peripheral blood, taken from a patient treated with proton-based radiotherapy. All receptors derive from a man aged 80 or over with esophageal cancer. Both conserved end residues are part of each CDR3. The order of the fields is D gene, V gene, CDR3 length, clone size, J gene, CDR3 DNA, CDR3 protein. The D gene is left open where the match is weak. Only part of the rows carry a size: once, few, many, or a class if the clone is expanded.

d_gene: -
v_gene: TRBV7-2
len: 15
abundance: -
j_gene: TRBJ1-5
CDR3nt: TGTGCCAGCAGCTTAGACGTAGGCGCTGGCCAGCCCCAGCATTTT
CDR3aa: CASSLDVGAGQPQHF

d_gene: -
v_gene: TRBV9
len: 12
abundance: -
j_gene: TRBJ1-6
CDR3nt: TGTGCCAGCAGCACTGAAGGGAGTCCCCTCCACTTT
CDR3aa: CASSTEGSPLHF

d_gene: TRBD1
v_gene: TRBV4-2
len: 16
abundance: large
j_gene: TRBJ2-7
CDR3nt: TGTGCCAGCAGCCAAGTGCTAGGGACAGGGTCGGGTGAGCAGTACTTC
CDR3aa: CASSQVLGTGSGEQYF

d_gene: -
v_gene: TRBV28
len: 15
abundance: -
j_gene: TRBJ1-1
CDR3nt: TGTGCCAGCAGGACCGCGGGAGTCATGAACACTGAAGCTTTCTTT
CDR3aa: CASRTAGVMNTEAFF

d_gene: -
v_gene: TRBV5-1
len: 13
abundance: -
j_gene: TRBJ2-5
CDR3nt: TGCGCCAGCAGCTTGGGGCAGCAAGAGACCCAGTACTTC
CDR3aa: CASSLGQQETQYF

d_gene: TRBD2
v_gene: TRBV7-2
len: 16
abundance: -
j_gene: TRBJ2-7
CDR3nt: TGTGCCAGCAGCTTACGGAGACTAGCGGGGGCCTACGAGCAGTACTTC
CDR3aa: CASSLRRLAGAYEQYF

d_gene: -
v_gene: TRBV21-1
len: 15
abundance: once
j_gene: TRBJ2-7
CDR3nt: TGTGCCAGCAGCCAAGAGCAGGGGGCTGCCTACGAGCAGTACTTC
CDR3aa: CASSQEQGAAYEQYF

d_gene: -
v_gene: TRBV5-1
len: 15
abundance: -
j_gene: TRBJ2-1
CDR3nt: TGCGCCAGCAGCTTTGCGGTTGGGACCTACAATGAGCAGTTCTTC
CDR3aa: CASSFAVGTYNEQFF

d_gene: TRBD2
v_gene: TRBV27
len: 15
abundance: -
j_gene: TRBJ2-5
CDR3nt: TGTGCCAGCAGTTTCGGGAGGGCCGCATCGGAGACCCAGTACTTC
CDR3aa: CASSFGRAASETQYF

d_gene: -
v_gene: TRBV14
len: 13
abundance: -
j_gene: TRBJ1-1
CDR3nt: TGTGCCAGCAGCCAAGATCTGGACACTGAAGCTTTCTTT
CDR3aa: CASSQDLDTEAFF

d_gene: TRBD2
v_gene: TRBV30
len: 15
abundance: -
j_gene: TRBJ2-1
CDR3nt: TGTGCCTGGAGCCCGACTAGCGGGGGGTACAATGAGCAGTTCTTC
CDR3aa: CAWSPTSGGYNEQFF

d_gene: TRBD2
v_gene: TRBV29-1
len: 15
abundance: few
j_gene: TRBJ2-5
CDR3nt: TGCAGCGTTGAAGCGCCCGGGCCGGGAGGGTTAACCCAGTACTTC
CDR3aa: CSVEAPGPGGLTQYF

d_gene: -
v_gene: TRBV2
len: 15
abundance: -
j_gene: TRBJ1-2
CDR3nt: TGTGCCAGTAGTCCGCAACTGCTGCCTGTTTATGGCTACACCTTC
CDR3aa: CASSPQLLPVYGYTF

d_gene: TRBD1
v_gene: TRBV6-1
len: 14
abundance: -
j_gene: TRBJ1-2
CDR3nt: TGTGCCAGCAGTCCCCTAGGACAGGGGTATGGCTACACCTTC
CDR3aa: CASSPLGQGYGYTF

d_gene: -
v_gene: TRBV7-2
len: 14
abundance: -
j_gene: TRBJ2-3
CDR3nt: TGTGCCAGCAGCCCAGGTCAGGGTACAGATACGCAGTATTTT
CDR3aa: CASSPGQGTDTQYF

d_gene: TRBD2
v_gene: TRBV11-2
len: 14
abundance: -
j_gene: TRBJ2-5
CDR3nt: TGTGCCAGCAGCCGACTAGCAGGAGCAGAGACCCAGTACTTC
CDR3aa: CASSRLAGAETQYF

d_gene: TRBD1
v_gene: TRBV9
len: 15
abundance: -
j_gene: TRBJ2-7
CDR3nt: TGTGCCAGCAGCGTAGCGGGGACAGGGCTGTACGAGCAGTACTTC
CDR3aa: CASSVAGTGLYEQYF

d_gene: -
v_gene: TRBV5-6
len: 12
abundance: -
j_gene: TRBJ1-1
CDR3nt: TGTGCCAGCAGCCAAACCACAGATCTTGCTTTCTTT
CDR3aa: CASSQTTDLAFF

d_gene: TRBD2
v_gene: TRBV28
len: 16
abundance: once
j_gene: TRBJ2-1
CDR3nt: TGTGCCAGCAGTTTACTTAGCGGGGGGGCTACGTTTGAGCAGTTCTTC
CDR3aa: CASSLLSGGATFEQFF

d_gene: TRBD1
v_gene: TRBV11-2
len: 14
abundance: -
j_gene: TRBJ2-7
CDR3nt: TGTGCCAGCAGCCGGGACAGGGAGTTGGCCGAGCAGTACTTC
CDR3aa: CASSRDRELAEQYF

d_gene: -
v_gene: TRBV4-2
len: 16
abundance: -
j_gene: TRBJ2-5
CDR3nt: TGTGCCAGCAGCCAAGATCAAACTAGGCGTCAAGAGACCCAGTACTTC
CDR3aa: CASSQDQTRRQETQYF

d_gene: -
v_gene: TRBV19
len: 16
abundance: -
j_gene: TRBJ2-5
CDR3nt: TGTGCCAGTAGTTCCGCGATGGGACTGACTTGGGAGACCCAGTACTTC
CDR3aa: CASSSAMGLTWETQYF

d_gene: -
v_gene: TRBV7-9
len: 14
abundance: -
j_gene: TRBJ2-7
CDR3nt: TGTGCCAGCAGCTTCCGGGGGACAGCTTACGAGCAGTACTTC
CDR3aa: CASSFRGTAYEQYF

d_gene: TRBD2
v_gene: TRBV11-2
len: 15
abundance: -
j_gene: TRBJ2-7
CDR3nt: TGTGCCAGCAGCCCCCTGGCGGGGGGGCCCTACGAGCAGTACTTC
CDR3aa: CASSPLAGGPYEQYF

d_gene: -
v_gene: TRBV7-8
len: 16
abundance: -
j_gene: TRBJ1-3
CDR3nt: TGTGCCAGCAGCTTAACGGGAGGAAACTCTGGAAACACCATATATTTT
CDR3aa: CASSLTGGNSGNTIYF

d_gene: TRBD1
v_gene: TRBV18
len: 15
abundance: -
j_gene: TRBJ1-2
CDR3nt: TGTGCCAGCTCACCACAGGGGACAGGGTCGCATGGCTACACCTTC
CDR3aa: CASSPQGTGSHGYTF

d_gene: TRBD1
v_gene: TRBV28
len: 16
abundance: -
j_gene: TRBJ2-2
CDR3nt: TGTGCCAGCAGGGAGACAGGGAATAAGAACACCGGGGAGCTGTTTTTT
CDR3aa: CASRETGNKNTGELFF

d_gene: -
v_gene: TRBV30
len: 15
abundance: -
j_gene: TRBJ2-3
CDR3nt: TGTGCCTGGAGCTCCCCCGGGACCTCAGCAGATACGCAGTATTTT
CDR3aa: CAWSSPGTSADTQYF

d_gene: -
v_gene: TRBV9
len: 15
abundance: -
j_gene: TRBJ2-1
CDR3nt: TGTGCCAGCAGCGTAGATGGGGGAATATACAATGAGCAGTTCTTC
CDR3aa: CASSVDGGIYNEQFF

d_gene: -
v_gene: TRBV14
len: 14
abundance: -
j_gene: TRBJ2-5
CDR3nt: TGTGCCAGCAGCCAAGACTCCCGGCAAGAGACCCAGTACTTC
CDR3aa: CASSQDSRQETQYF

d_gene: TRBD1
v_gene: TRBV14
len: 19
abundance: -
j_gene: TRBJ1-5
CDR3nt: TGTGCCAGCAGCCCAGGAGGCGAATTCATCGGGACAGGGCATCGGCCCCAGCATTTT
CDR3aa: CASSPGGEFIGTGHRPQHF

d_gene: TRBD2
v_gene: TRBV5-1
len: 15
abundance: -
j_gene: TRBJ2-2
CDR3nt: TGCGCCAGCAGCGCCGGACTAGCGGGTACCGGGGAGCTGTTTTTT
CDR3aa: CASSAGLAGTGELFF

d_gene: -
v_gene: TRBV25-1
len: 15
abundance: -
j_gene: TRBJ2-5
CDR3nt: TGTGCCAGCAGTGAATTTCGGACAGCCAGACAGACCCAGTACTTC
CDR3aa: CASSEFRTARQTQYF

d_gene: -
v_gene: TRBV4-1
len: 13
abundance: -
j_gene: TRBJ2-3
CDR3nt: TGCGCCAGCAGCCAAGAACTGACAGATACGCAGTATTTT
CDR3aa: CASSQELTDTQYF

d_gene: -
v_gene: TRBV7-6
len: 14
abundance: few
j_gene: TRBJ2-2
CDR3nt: TGTGCCAGCAGCTTATCCTTCTCGGCCGGGGAGCTGTTTTTT
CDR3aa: CASSLSFSAGELFF

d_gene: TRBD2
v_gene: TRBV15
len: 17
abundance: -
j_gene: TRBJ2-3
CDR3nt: TGTGCCACCAGCAGATCACTAGCGCCCGTTAGCACAGATACGCAGTATTTT
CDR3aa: CATSRSLAPVSTDTQYF

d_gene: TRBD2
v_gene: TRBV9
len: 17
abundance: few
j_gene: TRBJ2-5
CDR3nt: TGTGCCAGCAGCGTAGACGGGGGGGCCAGAAGGCAAGAGACCCAGTACTTC
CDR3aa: CASSVDGGARRQETQYF

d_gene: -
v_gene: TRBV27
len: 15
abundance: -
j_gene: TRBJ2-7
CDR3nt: TGTGCCAGCAGTTTAGACGGGGATGAATCCTACGAGCAGTACTTC
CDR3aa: CASSLDGDESYEQYF

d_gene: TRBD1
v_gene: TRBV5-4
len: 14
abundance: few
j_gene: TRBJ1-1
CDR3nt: TGTGCCAGCAGCTTGGAGGGGGCATGGACTGAAGCTTTCTTT
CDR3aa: CASSLEGAWTEAFF

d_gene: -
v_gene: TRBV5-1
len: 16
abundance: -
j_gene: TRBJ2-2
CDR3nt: TGCGCCAGCAGCTTGGTCGCGGGCGGAGCGGAGGGGGAGCTGTTTTTT
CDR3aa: CASSLVAGGAEGELFF

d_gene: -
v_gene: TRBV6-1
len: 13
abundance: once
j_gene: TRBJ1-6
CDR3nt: TGTGCCAGCAGGGGACTCGACCGTTCACCCCTCCACTTT
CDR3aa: CASRGLDRSPLHF

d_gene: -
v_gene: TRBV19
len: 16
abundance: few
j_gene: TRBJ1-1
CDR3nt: TGTGCCAGTAGTCCCTATTTCGCAGGGGTACGGACTGAAGCTTTCTTT
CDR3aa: CASSPYFAGVRTEAFF

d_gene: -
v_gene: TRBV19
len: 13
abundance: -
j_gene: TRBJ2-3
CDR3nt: TGTGCCAGTAGTATTAACCCCCAGGCCCCGCAGTATTTT
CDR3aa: CASSINPQAPQYF

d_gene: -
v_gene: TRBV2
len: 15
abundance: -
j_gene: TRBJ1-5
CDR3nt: TGTGCCAGCAGCGGGGGACTGTCTAGCAATCAGCCCCAGCATTTT
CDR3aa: CASSGGLSSNQPQHF

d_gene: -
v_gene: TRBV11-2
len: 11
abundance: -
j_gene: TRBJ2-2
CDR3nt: TGTGCCAGCACGAACACCGGGGAGCTGTTTTTT
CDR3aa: CASTNTGELFF

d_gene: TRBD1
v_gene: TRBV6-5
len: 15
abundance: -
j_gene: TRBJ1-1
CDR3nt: TGTGCCAGCAGTTACGAGGGCAGGGGGCGCACTGAAGCTTTCTTT
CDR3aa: CASSYEGRGRTEAFF

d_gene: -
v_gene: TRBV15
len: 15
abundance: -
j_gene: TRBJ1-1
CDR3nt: TGTGCCACCAGCAATCCGGGACCCACGGACACTGAAGCTTTCTTT
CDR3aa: CATSNPGPTDTEAFF

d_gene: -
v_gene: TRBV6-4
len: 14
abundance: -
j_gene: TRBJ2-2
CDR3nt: TGTGCCAGCATGCGGGAACCGAACACCGGGGAGCTGTTTTTT
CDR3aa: CASMREPNTGELFF

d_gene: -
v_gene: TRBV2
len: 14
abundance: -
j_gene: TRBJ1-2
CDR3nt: TGTGCCAGCAGGACCGCGGGGGGGAACTATGGCTACACCTTC
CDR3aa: CASRTAGGNYGYTF

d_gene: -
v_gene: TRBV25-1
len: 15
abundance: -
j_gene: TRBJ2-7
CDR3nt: TGTGCCAGCAGTCCCGCCGGCTGGGGTTCGGGGGAGCAGTACTTC
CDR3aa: CASSPAGWGSGEQYF

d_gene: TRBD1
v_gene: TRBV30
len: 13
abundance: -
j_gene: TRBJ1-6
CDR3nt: TGTGCCTGGAGTGCAGGGGGGGAATCACCCCTCCACTTT
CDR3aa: CAWSAGGESPLHF

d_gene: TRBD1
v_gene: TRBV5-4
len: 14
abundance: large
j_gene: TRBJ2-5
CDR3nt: TGTGCCAGCAGCCCCGACAGGGACCAAGAGACCCAGTACTTC
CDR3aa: CASSPDRDQETQYF

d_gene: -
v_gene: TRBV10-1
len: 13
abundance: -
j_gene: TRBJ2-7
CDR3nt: TGCGCCAGCAGTGAGCAGGTATTGCGCGAGCAGTACTTC
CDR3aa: CASSEQVLREQYF